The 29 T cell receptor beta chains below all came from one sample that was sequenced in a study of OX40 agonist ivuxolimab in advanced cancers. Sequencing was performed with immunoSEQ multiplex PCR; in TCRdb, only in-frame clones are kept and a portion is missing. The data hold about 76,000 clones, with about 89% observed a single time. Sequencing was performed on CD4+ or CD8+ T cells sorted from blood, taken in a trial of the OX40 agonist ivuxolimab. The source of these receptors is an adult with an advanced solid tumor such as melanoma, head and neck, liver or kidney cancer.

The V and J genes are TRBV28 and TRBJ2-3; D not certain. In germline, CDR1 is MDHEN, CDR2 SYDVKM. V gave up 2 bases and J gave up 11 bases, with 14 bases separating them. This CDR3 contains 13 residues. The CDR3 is CASSLGSRTGQYF. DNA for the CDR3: TGTGCCAGCAGTTTAGGTTCGAGGACCGGGCAGTATTTT.

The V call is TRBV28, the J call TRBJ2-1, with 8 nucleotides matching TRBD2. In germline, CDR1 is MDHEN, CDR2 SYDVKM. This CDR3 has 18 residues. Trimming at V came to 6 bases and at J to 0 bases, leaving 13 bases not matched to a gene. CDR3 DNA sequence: TGTGCCAGCAGCGTTGGACTAGCTCGGGCGTTCTCCTACAATGAGCAGTTCTTC. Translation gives CASSVGLARAFSYNEQFF. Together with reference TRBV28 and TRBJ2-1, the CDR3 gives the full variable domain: DVKVTQSSRYLVKRTGEKVFLECVQDMDHENMFWYRQDPGLGLRLIYFSYDVKMKEKGDIPEGYSVSREKKERFSLILESASTNQTSMYLCASSVGLARAFSYNEQFFGPGTRLTVL.

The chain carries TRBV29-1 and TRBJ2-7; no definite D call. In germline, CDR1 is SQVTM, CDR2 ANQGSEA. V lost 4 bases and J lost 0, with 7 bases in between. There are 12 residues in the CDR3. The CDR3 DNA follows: TGCAGCGTTGGCGCCAACTCCTACGAGCAGTACTTC. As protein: CSVGANSYEQYF.

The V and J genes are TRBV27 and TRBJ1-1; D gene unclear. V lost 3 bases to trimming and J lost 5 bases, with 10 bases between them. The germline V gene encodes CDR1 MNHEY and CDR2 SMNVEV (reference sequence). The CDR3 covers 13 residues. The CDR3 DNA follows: TGTGCCAGCAGTTTTTCTGTGGGGACTGAAGCTTTCTTT. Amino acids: CASSFSVGTEAFF.

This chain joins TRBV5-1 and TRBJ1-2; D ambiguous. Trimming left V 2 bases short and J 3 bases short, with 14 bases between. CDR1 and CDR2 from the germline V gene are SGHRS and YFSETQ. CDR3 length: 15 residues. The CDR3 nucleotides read TGCGCCAGCAGCTTCGGGCCGCGAAGGGACTATGGCTACACCTTC. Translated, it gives CASSFGPRRDYGYTF.

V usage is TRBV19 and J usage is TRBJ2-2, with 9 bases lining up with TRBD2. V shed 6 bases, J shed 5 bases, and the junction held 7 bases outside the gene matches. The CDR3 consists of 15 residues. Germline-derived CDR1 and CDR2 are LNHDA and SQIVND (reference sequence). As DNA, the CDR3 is TGTGCCAGTAGCAGCGGGACTAGCAGGACCGGGGAGCTGTTTTTT. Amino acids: CASSSGTSRTGELFF.

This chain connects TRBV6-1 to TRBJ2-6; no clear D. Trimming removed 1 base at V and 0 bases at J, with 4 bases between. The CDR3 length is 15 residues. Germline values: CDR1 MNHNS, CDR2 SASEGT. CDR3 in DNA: TGTGCCAGCAGTGAAGATGACTCTGGGGCCAACGTCCTGACTTTC. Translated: CASSEDDSGANVLTF.

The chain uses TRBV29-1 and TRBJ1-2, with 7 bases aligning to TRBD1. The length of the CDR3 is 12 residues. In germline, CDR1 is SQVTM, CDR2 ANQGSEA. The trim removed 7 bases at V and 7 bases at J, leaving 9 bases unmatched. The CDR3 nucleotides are TGCAGCGCCTTGACAGGGAAGGGTGGCTACACCTTC. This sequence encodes CSALTGKGGYTF. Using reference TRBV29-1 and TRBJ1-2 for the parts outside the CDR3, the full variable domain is SAVISQKPSRDICQRGTSLTIQCQVDSQVTMMFWYRQQPGQSLTLIATANQGSEATYESGFVIDKFPISRPNLTFSTLTVSNMSPEDSSIYLCSALTGKGGYTFGSGTRLTVV.

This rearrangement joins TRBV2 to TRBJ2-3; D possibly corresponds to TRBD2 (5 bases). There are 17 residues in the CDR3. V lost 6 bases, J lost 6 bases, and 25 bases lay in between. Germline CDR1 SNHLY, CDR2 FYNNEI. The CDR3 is CASSGDRLSPTSDTQYF. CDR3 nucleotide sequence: TGTGCCAGCAGCGGGGATCGACTAAGTCCCACATCGGATACGCAGTATTTT.

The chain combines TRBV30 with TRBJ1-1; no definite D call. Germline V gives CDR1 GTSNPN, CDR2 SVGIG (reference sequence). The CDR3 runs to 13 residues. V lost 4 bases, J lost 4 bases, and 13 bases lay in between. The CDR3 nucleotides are TGTGCCTGGACCGCGACAATTCTCACTGAAGCTTTCTTT. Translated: CAWTATILTEAFF. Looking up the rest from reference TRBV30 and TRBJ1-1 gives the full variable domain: SQTIHQWPATLVQPVGSPLSLECTVEGTSNPNLYWYRQAAGRGLQLLFYSVGIGQISSEVPQNLSASRPQDRQFILSSKKLLLSDSGFYLCAWTATILTEAFFGQGTRLTVV.

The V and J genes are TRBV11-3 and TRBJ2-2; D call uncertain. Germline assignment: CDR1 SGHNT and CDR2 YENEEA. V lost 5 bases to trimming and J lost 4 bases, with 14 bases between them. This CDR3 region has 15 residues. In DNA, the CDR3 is TGTGCCAGCAGCCCTGAGCAAACGGGCACCGGGGAGCTGTTTTTT. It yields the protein CASSPEQTGTGELFF.

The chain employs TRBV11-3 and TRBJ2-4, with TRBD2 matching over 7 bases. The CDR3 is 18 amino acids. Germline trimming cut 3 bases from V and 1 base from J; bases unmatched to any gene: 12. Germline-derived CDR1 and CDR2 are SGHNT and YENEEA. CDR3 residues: CASSFSTPSGRAKNIQYF. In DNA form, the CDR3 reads TGTGCCAGCAGCTTCTCGACTCCCTCCGGGAGGGCCAAAAACATTCAGTACTTC.

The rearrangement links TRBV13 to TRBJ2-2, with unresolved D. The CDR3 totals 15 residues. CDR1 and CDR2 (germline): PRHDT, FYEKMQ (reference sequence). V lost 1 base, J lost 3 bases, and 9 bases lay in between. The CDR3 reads CASSLAARDTGELFF. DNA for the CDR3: TGTGCCAGCAGCTTAGCCGCCCGGGACACCGGGGAGCTGTTTTTT.

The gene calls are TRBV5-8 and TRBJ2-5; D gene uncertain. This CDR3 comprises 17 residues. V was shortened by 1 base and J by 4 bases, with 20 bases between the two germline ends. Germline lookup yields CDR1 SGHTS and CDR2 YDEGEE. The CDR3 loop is CASSLSTTSRIGETQYF. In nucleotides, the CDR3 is TGTGCCAGCAGCTTGAGTACAACGAGTAGGATTGGAGAGACCCAGTACTTC. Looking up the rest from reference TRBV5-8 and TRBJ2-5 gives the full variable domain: EAGVTQSPTHLIKTRGQQATLRCSPISGHTSVYWYQQALGLGLQFLLWYDEGEERNRGNFPPRFSGRQFPNYSSELNVNALELEDSALYLCASSLSTTSRIGETQYFGPGTRLLVL.

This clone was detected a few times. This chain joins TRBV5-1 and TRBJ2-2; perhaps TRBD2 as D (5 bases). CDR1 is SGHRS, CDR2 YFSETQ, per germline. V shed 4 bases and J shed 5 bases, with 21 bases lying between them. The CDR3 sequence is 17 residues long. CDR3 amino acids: CASSPNAGNPTTGELFF. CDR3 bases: TGCGCCAGCAGCCCAAACGCCGGGAACCCAACAACCGGGGAGCTGTTTTTT. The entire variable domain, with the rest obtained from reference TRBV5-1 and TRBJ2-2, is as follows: KAGVTQTPRYLIKTRGQQVTLSCSPISGHRSVSWYQQTPGQGLQFLFEYFSETQRNKGNFPGRFSGRQFSNSRSEMNVSTLELGDSALYLCASSPNAGNPTTGELFFGEGSRLTVL.

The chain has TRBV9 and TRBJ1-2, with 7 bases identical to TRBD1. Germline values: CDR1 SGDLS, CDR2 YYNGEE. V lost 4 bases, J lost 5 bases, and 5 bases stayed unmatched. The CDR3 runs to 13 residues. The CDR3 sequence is CASSLGQDYGYTF. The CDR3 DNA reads TGTGCCAGCAGCCTAGGACAGGATTATGGCTACACCTTC.

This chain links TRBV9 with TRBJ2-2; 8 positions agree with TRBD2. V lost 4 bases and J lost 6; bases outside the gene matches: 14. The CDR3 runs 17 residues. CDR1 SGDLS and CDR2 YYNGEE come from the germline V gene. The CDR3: CASSSNPTSGGSGELFF. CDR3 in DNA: TGTGCCAGCAGCTCCAACCCTACTAGCGGAGGGTCCGGGGAGCTGTTTTTT.

The CDR3 here is CASSYSMQGRTEAFF. As DNA, the CDR3 is TGTGCCAGCAGTTACTCGATGCAGGGTCGCACTGAAGCTTTCTTT. This chain links TRBV6-5 with TRBJ1-1, with D perhaps TRBD1 (5 bases). The V and J ends lost 0 bases and 4 bases respectively, with 12 bases between them. CDR3 length: 15 amino acids. Germline assignment: CDR1 MNHEY and CDR2 SVGAGI.

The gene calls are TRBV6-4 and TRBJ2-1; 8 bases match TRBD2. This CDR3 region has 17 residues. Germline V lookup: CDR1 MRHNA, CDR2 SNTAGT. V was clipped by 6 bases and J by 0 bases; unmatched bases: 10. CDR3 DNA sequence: TGTGCCAGCAGCCGAGGACTAGCTGAGATCTCCTACAATGAGCAGTTCTTC. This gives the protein CASSRGLAEISYNEQFF.

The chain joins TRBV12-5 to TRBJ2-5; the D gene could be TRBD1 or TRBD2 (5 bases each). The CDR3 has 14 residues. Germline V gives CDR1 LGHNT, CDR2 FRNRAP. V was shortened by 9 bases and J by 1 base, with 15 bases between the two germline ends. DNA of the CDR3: TGTGCTAGCAACAGCGGACACTCCCAAGAGACCCAGTACTTC. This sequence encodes CASNSGHSQETQYF.

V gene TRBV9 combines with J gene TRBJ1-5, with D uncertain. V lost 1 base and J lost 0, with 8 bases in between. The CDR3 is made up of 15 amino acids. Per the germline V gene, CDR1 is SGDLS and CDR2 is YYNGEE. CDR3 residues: CASSVNSNSNQPQHF. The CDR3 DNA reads TGTGCCAGCAGCGTAAACAGCAATAGCAATCAGCCCCAGCATTTT.

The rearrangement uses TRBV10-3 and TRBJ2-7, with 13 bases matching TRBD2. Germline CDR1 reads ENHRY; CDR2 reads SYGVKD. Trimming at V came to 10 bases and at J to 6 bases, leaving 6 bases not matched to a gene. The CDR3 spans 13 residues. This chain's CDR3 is CATQLAGGREQYF. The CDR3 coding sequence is TGTGCCACACAACTAGCGGGAGGGCGCGAGCAGTACTTC.

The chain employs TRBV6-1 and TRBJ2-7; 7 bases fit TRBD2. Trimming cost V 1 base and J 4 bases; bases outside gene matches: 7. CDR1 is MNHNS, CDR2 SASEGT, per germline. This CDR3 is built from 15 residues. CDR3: CASSEDRDYTYEQYF. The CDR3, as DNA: TGTGCCAGCAGTGAAGACCGGGACTACACTTACGAGCAGTACTTC.

DNA for the CDR3: TGTGCCAGCAGCGTACAGGGAAGCACTGAAGCTTTCTTT. Translated: CASSVQGSTEAFF. The chain combines TRBV9 with TRBJ1-1; D is possibly TRBD1 (5 bases). Deletions cut 1 base from V and 4 bases from J, with 8 bases between. Germline loops: CDR1 SGDLS, CDR2 YYNGEE. The CDR3 is 13 amino acids.

CDR3 protein: CASRFTSYQAGYTF. The DNA of the CDR3 is TGTGCCAGCAGGTTTACGAGTTACCAAGCGGGCTACACCTTC. The chain couples TRBV7-8 to TRBJ1-2; D gene ambiguous. Germline V gene lookup returns CDR1 SGHVS and CDR2 FQNEAQ. The ends were cut back, 6 bases at V and 8 bases at J, with 19 bases in the middle. The CDR3 runs to 14 residues.

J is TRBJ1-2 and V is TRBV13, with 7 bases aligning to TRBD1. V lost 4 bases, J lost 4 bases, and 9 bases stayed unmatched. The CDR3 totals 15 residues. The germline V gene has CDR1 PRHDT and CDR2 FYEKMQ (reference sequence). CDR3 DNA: TGTGCCAGCAGCTCCTCGGGAGGGGGCGGCTATGGCTACACCTTC. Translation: CASSSSGGGGYGYTF.

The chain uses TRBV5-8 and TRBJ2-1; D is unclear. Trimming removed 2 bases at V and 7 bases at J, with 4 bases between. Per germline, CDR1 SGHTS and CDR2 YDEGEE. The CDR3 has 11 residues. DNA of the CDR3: TGTGCCAGCAGCTTTTGGAATGAGCAGTTCTTC. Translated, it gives CASSFWNEQFF.

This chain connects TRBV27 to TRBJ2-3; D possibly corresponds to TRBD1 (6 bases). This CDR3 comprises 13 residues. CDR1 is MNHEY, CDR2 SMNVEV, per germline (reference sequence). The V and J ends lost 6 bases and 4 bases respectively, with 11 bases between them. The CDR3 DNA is TGTGCCAGCAGCCGGACAGCGTCAGATACGCAGTATTTT. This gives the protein CASSRTASDTQYF.

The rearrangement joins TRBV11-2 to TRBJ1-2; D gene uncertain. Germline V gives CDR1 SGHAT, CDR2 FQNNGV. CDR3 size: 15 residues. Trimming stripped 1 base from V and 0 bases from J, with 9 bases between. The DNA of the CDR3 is TGTGCCAGCAGCTTAGGCGGGCCCGCTAACTATGGCTACACCTTC. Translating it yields CASSLGGPANYGYTF.